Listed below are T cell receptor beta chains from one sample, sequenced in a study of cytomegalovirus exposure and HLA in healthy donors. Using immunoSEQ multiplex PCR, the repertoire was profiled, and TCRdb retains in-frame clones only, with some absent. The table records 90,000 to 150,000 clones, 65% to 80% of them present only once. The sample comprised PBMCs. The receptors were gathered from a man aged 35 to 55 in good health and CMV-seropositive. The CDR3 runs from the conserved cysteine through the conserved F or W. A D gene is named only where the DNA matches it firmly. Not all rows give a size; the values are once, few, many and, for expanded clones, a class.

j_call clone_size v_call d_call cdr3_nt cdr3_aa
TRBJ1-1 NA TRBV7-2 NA TGTGCCAGCAGCTTAGCAGCGGTGAACACTGAAGCTTTCTTT CASSLAAVNTEAFF
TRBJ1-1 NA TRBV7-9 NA TGTGCCAGCAGCTTGGCCGGGATGAGCACTGAAGCTTTCTTT CASSLAGMSTEAFF
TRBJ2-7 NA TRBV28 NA TGTGCCAGCAGTTTCCCAGGGGCCTACGAGCAGTACTTC CASSFPGAYEQYF
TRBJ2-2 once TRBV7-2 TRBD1 TGTGCCAGCAGCTTAGAACAGGGGGCGGGCACCGGGGAGCTGTTTTTT CASSLEQGAGTGELFF
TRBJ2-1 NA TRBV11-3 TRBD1 TGTGCCAGCAGCCCGGGACAGGGACGCGCGGATGAGCAGTTCTTC CASSPGQGRADEQFF
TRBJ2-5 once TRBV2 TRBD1 TGTGCCAGCAACAGGGGCTTTGGGCAAGAGACCCAGTACTTC CASNRGFGQETQYF
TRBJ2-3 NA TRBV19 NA TGTGCCAGTAGGGTGGCAGGGGCGGGAGATACGCAGTATTTT CASRVAGAGDTQYF
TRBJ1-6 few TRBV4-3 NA TGCGCCAGCAGCCAAGATCTAGTGACGCAGGGAGGGTCACCCCTCCACTTT CASSQDLVTQGGSPLHF
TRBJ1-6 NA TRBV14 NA TGTGCCAGCAGCCAAGTCGTAGATTCACCCCTCCACTTT CASSQVVDSPLHF
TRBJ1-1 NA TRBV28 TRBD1 TGTGCCAGCAGTTATAGGGGACAGGGCGGCACTGAAGCTTTCTTT CASSYRGQGGTEAFF
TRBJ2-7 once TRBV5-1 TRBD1 TGCGCCAGCAGCCCGGGACAGCCTTACGAGCAGTACTTC CASSPGQPYEQYF
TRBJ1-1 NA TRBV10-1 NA TGCGCCAGCAGGTCGTCGTGCATCCAGGGGACTGAAGCTTTCTTT CASRSSCIQGTEAFF
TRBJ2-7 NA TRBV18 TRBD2 TGTGCCAGCTCACCCCGTTTAACTAGCGGGGGGGAGGGCTCCTACGAGCAGTACTTC CASSPRLTSGGEGSYEQYF
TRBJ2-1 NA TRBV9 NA TGTGCCAGCAGCGTCAAGGGGGGGACTCTACCTCGGTGGTCTAGTTCCTACAATGAGCAGTTCTTC CASSVKGGTLPRWSSSYNEQFF
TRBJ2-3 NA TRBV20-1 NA TGCAGTGCTGATCGGGCAGATACGCAGTATTTT CSADRADTQYF
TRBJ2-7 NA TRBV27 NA TGTGCCAGCAGCTCTCGTTGGTTAGGAGGGCAGTACTTC CASSSRWLGGQYF
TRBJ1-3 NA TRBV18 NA TGTGCCAGCACGGAGGGGCAGGGAAGAAACACCATATATTTT CASTEGQGRNTIYF
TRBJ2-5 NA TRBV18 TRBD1 TGTGCCAGCTCATCTCTGGACAGGGTTGAGACCCAGTACTTC CASSSLDRVETQYF
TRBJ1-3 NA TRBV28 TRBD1 TGTGCCAGCAGTTACGCCGACAGGGTGGCTGGAAACACCATATATTTT CASSYADRVAGNTIYF
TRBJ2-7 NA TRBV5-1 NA TGCGCCAGCAAACCGGGTCCGCTTCCCCACTACGAGCAGTACTTC CASKPGPLPHYEQYF
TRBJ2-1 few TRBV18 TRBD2 TGTGCCAGCTCACCACGTAGCGGGGGGGCTAATGAGCAGTTCTTC CASSPRSGGANEQFF
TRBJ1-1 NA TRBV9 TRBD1 TGTGCCAGCAGCGAGGGGACAGAATTTAACACTGAAGCTTTCTTT CASSEGTEFNTEAFF
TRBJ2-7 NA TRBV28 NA TGTGCCAGCAGTCCCGCGGGGAGGGGGTTGGACGAGCAGTACTTC CASSPAGRGLDEQYF
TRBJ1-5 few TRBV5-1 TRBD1 TGCGCCAGCAGCTTGGGGGCCTATCCAGGGGGCACTCAGCCCCAGCATTTT CASSLGAYPGGTQPQHF
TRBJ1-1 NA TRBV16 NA TGTGCCAGCAGCCGGGACACCCAGGGGAACACTGAAGCTTTCTTT CASSRDTQGNTEAFF
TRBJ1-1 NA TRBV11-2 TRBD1 TGTGCCAGCAGCTGGACAGGGGTCACTGAAGCTTTCTTT CASSWTGVTEAFF
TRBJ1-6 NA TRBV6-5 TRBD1 TGTGCCAGCAGTTACGGGGGACAGGGATTTTCACCCCTCCACTTT CASSYGGQGFSPLHF
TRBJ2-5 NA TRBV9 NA TGTGCCAGCAGCGTAGAGGACAGCCAAGAGACCCAGTACTTC CASSVEDSQETQYF
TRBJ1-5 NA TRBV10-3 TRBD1 TGTGCCATCAGCTCGACAGGGTGGGGACAGCCCCAGCATTTT CAISSTGWGQPQHF
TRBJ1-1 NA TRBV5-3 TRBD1 TGTGCCAGAAGCTTGGACAGGGGGCATCACACTGAAGCTTTCTTT CARSLDRGHHTEAFF
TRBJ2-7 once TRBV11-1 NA TGTGCCAGCAGCAAAGGGGCAGGTTCCTACGAGCAGTACTTC CASSKGAGSYEQYF
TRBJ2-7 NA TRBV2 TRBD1 TGTGCCAGCAGTGGGACAGGGGGACTCCTTGACGCCTACGAGCAGTACTTC CASSGTGGLLDAYEQYF
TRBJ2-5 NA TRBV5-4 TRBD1 TGTGCCAGCAGCCGGACAGGGGAAGAGACCCAGTACTTC CASSRTGEETQYF